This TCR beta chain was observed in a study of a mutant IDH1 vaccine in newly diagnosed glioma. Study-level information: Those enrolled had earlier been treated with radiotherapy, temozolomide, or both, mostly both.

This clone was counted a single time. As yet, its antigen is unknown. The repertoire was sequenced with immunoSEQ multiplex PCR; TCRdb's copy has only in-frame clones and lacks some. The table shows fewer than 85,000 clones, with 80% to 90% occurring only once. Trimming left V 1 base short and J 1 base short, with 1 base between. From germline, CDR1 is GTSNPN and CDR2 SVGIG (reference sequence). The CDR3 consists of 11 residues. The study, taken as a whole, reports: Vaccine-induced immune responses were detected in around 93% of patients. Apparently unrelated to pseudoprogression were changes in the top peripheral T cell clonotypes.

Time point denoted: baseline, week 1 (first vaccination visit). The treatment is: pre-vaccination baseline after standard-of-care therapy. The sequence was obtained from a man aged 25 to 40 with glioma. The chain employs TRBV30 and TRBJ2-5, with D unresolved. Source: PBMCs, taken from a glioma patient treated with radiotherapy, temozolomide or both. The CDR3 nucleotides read TGTGCCTGGAGTGCCCAAGAGACCCAGTACTTC. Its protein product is CAWSAQETQYF.